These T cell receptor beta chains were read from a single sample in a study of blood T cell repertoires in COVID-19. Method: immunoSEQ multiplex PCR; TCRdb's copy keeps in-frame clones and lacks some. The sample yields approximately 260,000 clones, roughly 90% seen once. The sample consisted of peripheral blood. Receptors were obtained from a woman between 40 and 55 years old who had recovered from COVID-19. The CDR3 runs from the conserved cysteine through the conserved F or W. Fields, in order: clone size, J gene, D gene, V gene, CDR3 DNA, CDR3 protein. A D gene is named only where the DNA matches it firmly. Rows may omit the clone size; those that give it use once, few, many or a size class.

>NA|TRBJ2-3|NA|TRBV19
TGTGCCAGTAGTGCTCCGACAGTCGATACGCAGTATTTT
CASSAPTVDTQYF
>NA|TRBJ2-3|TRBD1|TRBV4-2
TGTGCCAGCAGCTTCACCGGGACAGGGGGTTCTGATACGCAGTATTTT
CASSFTGTGGSDTQYF
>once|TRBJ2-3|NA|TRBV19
TGTGCCAGTAGTATATTGGGGGCTTCCCGTGATACGCAGTATTTT
CASSILGASRDTQYF
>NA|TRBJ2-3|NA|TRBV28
TGTGCCAGCAGTTCTAGGACAGAGAGGACAGATACGCAGTATTTT
CASSSRTERTDTQYF
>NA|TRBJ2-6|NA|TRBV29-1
TGCAGCGTGGACATGTCCGGGGCCAACGTCCTGACTTTC
CSVDMSGANVLTF
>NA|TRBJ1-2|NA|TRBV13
TGTGCCAGCAGCCTGCGGGTGGGCGGCTACACCTTC
CASSLRVGGYTF
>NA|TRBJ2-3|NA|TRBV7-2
TGTGCCAGCAGCTTAGCCCCCACTAGCACCACAGATACGCAGTATTTT
CASSLAPTSTTDTQYF
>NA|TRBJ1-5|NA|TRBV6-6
TGTGCCAGCAGCCCGACGGGTAATAGCAATCAGCCCCAGCATTTT
CASSPTGNSNQPQHF
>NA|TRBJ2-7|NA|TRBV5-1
TGCGCCAGCAGCAACTCCGGGGTAGCCTACGAGCAGTACTTC
CASSNSGVAYEQYF
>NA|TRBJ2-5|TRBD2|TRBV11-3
TGTGCCAGCAGCTCCGCGCTTAGCGGGAGGGCTAGGGAGACCCAGTACTTC
CASSSALSGRARETQYF
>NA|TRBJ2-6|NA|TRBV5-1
TGCGCCAGCAGCTTGATACTAGCTGGGGCCAACGTCCTGACTTTC
CASSLILAGANVLTF
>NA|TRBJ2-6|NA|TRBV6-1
TGTGCCAGCAGTGAGTTTAGCTCTGGGGCCAACGTCCTGACTTTC
CASSEFSSGANVLTF
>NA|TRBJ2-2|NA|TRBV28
TGTGCCAGCAGTTTACCTCAGGCGAACACCGGGGAGCTGTTTTTT
CASSLPQANTGELFF
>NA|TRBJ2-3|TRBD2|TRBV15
TGTGCCACCAGCACGGGGGGTATGACAGATACGCAGTATTTT
CATSTGGMTDTQYF
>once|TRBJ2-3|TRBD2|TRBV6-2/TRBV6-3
TGTGCCAGCAGTCCGTCACTGATGGGACTAGGCACAGATACGCAGTATTTT
CASSPSLMGLGTDTQYF
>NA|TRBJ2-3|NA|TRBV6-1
TGTGCCAGCAGTGAACGGGCTAGCCTCACAGATACGCAGTATTTT
CASSERASLTDTQYF
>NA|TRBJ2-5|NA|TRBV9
TGTGCCAGCAGCGATGATCCCGTCCGGGAGACCCAGTACTTC
CASSDDPVRETQYF
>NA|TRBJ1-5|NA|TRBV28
TGTGCCAGCACCGAGGGGGTCAACAGAAATCAGCCCCAGCATTTT
CASTEGVNRNQPQHF
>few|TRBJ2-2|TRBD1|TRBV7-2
TGTGCCAGCAGCCCCTTAGGACAGGGTCCCGGGGAGCTGTTTTTT
CASSPLGQGPGELFF
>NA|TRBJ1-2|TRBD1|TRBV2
TGTGCCATCAAAGCCGGGACAGGGTTAGGCTATGGCTACACCTTC
CAIKAGTGLGYGYTF
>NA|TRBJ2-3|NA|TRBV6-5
TGTGCCAGCATGAGGGGGGGCGGAACAGATACGCAGTATTTT
CASMRGGGTDTQYF
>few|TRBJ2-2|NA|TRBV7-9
TGTGCCAGCAGCCAACTGAACACCGGGGAGCTGTTTTTT
CASSQLNTGELFF
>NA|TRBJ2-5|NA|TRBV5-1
TGCGCCAGCAGCTTGTACGCAAGCGGGGAGACCCAGTACTTC
CASSLYASGETQYF
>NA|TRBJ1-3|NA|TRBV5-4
TGTGCCAGCAGCTTGGACGTGTCAGGGCCCGGAAACACCATATATTTT
CASSLDVSGPGNTIYF
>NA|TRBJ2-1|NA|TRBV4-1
TGCGCCAGCAGCCAAGATTGGAGGGACAATGAGCAGTTCTTC
CASSQDWRDNEQFF
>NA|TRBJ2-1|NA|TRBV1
TGCACCAGCAGCCAAGACCCTCCGGGACTAGGGTACAATGAGCAGTTCTTC
CTSSQDPPGLGYNEQFF
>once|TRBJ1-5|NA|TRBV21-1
TGTGCCAACACCATCAGATATCAGCCCCAGCATTTT
CANTIRYQPQHF
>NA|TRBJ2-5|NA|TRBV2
TGTGCCAGCAGCGCAACGAACAGGGTTGGCGGGGAGACCCAGTACTTC
CASSATNRVGGETQYF
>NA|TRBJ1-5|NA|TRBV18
TGTGCCAGCTCACCACGGACAGCTAGCAATCAGCCCCAGCATTTT
CASSPRTASNQPQHF
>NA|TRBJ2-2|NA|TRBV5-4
TGTGCCAGCAGCCCGGGTGGGCAGGGCCGTTCGAACACCGGGGAGCTGTTTTTT
CASSPGGQGRSNTGELFF
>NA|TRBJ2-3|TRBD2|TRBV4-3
TGCGCCAGCAGCCAAGTGAGCGGGAGGCCGCTAAACACAGATACGCAGTATTTT
CASSQVSGRPLNTDTQYF
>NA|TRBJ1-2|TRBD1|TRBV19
TGTGCCAGTACCACTACAGGGGAGTCTTACTATGGCTACACCTTC
CASTTTGESYYGYTF
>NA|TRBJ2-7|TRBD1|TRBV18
TGTGCCAGCTCACCTAACGGACAGGCGGTCTACGAGCAGTACTTC
CASSPNGQAVYEQYF
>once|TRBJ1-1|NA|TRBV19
TGTGCCAGTAGTATAGAATCGGTGACTGAAGCTTTCTTT
CASSIESVTEAFF
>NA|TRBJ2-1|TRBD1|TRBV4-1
TGCGCCAGCAGCCAAAGGGACAGGGGCCTTGGGCAGTTCTTC
CASSQRDRGLGQFF
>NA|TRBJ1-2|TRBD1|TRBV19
TGTGCCAGTAGTTCTACCCCAGGGGGCGCAGAGGTCTACACCTTC
CASSSTPGGAEVYTF
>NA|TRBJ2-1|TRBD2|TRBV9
TGTGCCAGCAGCGTAAGCCCCCTTAGCGGGGGGGGCTACAATGAGCAGTTCTTC
CASSVSPLSGGGYNEQFF
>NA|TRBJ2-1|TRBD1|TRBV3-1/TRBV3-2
TGTGCCAGCAGCCTAATGACAGGGAGAAATGAGCAGTTCTTC
CASSLMTGRNEQFF
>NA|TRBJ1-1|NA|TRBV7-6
TGTGCCAGCAGCTTCCACAGGGACGGTGGGACTGAAGCTTTCTTT
CASSFHRDGGTEAFF
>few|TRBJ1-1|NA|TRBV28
TGTGCCAGCGAGGGGAACACTGAAGCTTTCTTT
CASEGNTEAFF
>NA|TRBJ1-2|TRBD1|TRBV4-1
TGCGCCAGCAGCCGCCGTCCGGGACAGGTTCTCACCTTC
CASSRRPGQVLTF
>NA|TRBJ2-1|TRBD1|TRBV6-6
TGTGCCAGCAGTTCCACCAGGGGGCTGACAGTCAATGAGCAGTTCTTC
CASSSTRGLTVNEQFF
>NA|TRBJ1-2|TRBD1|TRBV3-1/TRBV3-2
TGTGCCAGCAGCCATGTTGGGACAGGGTTCAACTATGGCTACACCTTC
CASSHVGTGFNYGYTF